This TCR beta chain was recovered during a study of T-cell memory formation after mild COVID-19. Study summary: Across donors, TCR clusters were largely donor specific.

This clonotype was seen only a few times. The antigen is not known. A 5'RACE reaction primed in the constant segment made cDNA libraries of TCR alpha and TCR beta, and these carried sample barcodes and UMIs. TCRdb passed the 5' RACE reads through MiXCR, listing each CDR3 protein once. Seen here are approximately 500,000 distinct CDR3 sequences, more than 20% observed once, and the top ten hold around 12%. CDR1 is SGHRS and CDR2 is YFSETQ in the germline V gene. V was clipped by 7 bases and J by 9 bases; unmatched bases: 11. CDR3 length: 14 residues. Study-wide findings and caveats: Some responding clones appeared in pre-infection memory, suggesting cross-reactive memory joined. Day 15 to 85 contracting clones showed balanced CD4/CD8; day 15 to 37 expanders favored CD4+.

Sequenced sample: PBMCs or a T cell subset sorted from them (not recorded which). V and J are TRBV5-1 and TRBJ2-1, with TRBD2 matching 9 bases. The TCR was taken from an adult woman who had mild COVID-19 (a few samples of this study predate the infection). Cell type and time point are not known. The CDR3 region has the DNA TGCGCCAGCTCCTTAGCGGGAGATTACGGTGAGCAGTTCTTC. As protein: CASSLAGDYGEQFF.